This TCR beta chain was sequenced during a study of blood T cell repertoires in COVID-19. Study-level information: The samples span acute and convalescent COVID-19 from the United States, Italy and Spain.

Study processing details: The assay estimated nucleated cells by amplifying reference gene primers. The assay was immunoSEQ multiplex PCR, and TCRdb's table has in-frame clones only and misses some. Clone size and V and J calls were adopted from that table, with D and trimming inferred from the DNA. The table lists 150,000 to 200,000 clones, roughly nine tenths of them singletons. V shed 7 bases and J shed 1 base, with 14 bases lying between them. The CDR3 sequence is 14 residues long. Germline loops: CDR1 MNHEY, CDR2 SVGAGI. Sequencing was carried out using peripheral blood. The TCR sequence derives from a woman aged 55-69 years with COVID-19, enrolled during active disease. The V gene is TRBV6-5, the J gene TRBJ2-7; tentative D call: TRBD1 (6 bases). CDR3 coding DNA: TGTGCCAGCAACCTGGACAGCGTTTCCTACGAGCAGTACTTC. Protein sequence: CASNLDSVSYEQYF.